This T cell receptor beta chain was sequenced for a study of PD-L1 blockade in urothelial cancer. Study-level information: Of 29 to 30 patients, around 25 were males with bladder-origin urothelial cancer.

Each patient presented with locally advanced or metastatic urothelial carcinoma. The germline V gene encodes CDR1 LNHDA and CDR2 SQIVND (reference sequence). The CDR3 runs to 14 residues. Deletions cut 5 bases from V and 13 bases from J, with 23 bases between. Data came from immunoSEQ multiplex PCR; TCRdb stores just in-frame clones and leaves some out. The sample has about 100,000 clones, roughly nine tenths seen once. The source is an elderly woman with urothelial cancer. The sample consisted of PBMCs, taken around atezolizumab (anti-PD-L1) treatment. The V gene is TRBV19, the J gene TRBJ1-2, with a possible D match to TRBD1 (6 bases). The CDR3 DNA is TGTGCCAGTAGTGCTCGGGGGGGCGCTAACCCCAGCACCTTC. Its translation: CASSARGGANPSTF.